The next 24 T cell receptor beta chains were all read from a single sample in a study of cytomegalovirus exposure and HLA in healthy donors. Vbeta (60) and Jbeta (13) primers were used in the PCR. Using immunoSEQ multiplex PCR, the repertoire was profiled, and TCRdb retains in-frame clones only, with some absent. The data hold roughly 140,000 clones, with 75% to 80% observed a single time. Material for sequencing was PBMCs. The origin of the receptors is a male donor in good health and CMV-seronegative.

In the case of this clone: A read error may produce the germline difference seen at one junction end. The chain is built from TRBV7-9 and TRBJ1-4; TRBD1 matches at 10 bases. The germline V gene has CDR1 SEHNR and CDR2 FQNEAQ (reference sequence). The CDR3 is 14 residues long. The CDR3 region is CSSSSTGGHEKLFF. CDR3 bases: TGTTCCAGCAGCTCGACAGGGGGCCATGAAAAACTGTTTTTT.

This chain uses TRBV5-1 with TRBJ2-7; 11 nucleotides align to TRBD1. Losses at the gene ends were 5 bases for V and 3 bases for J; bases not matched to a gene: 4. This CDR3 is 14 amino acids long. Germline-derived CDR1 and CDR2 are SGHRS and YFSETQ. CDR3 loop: CASSYGTGGYEQYF. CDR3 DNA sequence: TGCGCCAGCAGTTACGGGACAGGGGGCTACGAGCAGTACTTC.

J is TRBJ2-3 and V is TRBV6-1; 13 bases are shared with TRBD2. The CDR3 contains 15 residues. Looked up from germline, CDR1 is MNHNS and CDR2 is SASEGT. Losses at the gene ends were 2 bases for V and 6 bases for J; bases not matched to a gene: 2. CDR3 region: CASSEQLAGGDTQYF. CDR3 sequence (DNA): TGTGCCAGCAGTGAACAACTAGCGGGGGGGGATACGCAGTATTTT.

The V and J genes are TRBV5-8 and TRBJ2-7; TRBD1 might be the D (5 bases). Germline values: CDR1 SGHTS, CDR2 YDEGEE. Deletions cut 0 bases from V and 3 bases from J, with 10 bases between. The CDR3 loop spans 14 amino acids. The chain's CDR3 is CASSLEGAVYEQYF. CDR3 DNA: TGTGCCAGCAGCTTGGAAGGGGCGGTCTACGAGCAGTACTTC.

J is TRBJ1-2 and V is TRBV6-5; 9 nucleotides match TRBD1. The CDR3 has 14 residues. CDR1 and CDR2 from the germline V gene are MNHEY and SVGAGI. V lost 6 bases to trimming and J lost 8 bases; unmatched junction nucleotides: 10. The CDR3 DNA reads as TGTGCCAGCAGACCGGGACAGGGAGCGGTGGGCTACACCTTC. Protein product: CASRPGQGAVGYTF.

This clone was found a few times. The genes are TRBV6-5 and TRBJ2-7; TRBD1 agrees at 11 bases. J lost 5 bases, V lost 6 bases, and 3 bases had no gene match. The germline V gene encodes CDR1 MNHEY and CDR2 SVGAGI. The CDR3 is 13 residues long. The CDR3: CASSRTGGNEQYF. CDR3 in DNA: TGTGCCAGCAGCCGGACAGGGGGCAACGAGCAGTACTTC.

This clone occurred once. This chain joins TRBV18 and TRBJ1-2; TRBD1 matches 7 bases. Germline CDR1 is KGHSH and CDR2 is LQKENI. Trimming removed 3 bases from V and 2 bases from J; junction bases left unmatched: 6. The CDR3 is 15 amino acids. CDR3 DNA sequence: TGTGCCAGCTCACCCAGTCAGGGGGAGAACTATGGCTACACCTTC. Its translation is CASSPSQGENYGYTF.

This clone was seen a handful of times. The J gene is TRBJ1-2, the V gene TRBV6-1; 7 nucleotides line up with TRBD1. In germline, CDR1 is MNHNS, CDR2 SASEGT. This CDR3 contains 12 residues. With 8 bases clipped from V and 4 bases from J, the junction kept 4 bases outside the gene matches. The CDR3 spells CASSGQSYGYTF. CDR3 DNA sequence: TGTGCCAGCTCGGGACAGAGCTATGGCTACACCTTC.

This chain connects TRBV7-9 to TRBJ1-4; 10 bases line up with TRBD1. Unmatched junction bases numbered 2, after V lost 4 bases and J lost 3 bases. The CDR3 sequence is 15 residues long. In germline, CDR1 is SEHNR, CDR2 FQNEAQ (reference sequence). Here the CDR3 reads CASSSGQGSNEKLFF. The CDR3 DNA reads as TGTGCCAGCAGCTCGGGACAGGGGTCTAATGAAAAACTGTTTTTT.

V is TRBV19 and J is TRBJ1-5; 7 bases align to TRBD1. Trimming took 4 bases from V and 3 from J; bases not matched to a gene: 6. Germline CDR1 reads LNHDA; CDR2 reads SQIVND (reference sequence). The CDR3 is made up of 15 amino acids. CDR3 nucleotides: TGTGCCAGTAGTAGTACAGGGGTCTACAATCAGCCCCAGCATTTT. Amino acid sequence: CASSSTGVYNQPQHF. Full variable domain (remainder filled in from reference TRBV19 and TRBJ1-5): DGGITQSPKYLFRKEGQNVTLSCEQNLNHDAMYWYRQDPGQGLRLIYYSQIVNDFQKGDIAEGYSVSREKKESFPLTVTSAQKNPTAFYLCASSSTGVYNQPQHFGDGTRLSIL.

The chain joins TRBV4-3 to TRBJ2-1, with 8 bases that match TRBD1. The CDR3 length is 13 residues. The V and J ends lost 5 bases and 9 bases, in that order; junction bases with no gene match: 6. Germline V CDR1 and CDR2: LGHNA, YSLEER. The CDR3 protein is CASSKDRVGEQFF. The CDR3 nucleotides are TGCGCCAGCAGCAAGGACAGGGTGGGTGAGCAGTTCTTC.

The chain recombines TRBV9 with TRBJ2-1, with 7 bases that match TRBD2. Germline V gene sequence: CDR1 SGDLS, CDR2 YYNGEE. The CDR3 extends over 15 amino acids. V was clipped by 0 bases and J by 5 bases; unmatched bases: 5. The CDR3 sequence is CASSVGTSGDNEQFF. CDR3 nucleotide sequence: TGTGCCAGCAGCGTAGGGACTAGTGGGGACAATGAGCAGTTCTTC.

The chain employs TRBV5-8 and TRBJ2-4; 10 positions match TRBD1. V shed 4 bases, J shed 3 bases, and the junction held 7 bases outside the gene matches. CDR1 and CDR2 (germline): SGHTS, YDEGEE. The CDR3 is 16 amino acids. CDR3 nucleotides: TGTGCCAGCAGCCATGGGACAGGGGCTGGCAAAAACATTCAGTACTTC. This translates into CASSHGTGAGKNIQYF.

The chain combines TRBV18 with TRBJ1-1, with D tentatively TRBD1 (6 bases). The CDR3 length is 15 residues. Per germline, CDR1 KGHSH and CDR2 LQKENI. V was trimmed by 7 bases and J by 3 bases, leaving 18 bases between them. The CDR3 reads CASCRYHEGDTEAFF. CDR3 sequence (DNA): TGTGCCAGCTGTCGGTATCACGAGGGGGACACTGAAGCTTTCTTT.

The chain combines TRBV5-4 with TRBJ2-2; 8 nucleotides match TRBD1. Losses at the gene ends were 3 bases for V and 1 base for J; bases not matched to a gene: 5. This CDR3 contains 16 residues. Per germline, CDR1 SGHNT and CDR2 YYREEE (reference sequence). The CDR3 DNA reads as TGTGCCAGCAGCTCCCCCGACAGGGGGAACACCGGGGAGCTGTTTTTT. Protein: CASSSPDRGNTGELFF. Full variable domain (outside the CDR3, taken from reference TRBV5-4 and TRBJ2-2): ETGVTQSPTHLIKTRGQQVTLRCSSQSGHNTVSWYQQALGQGPQFIFQYYREEENGRGNFPPRFSGLQFPNYSSELNVNALELDDSALYLCASSSPDRGNTGELFFGEGSRLTVL.

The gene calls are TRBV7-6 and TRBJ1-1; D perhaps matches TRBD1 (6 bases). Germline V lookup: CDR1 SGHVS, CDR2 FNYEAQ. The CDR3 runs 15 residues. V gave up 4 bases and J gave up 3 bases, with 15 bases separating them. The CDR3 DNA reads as TGTGCCAGCAGCTCCCTCTCGGGACACGACACTGAAGCTTTCTTT. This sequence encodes CASSSLSGHDTEAFF.

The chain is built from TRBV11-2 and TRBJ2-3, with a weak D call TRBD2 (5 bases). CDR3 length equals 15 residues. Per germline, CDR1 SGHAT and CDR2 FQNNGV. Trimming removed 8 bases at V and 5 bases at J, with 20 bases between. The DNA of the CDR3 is TGTGCCAGCCACCACGAACGCATGGGGAGAGATACGCAGTATTTT. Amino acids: CASHHERMGRDTQYF.

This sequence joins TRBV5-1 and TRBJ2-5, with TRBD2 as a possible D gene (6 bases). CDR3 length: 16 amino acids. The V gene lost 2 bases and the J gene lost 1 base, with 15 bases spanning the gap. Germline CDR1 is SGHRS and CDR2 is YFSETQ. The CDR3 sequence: CASSFGGLGGQETQYF. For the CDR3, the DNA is TGCGCCAGCAGCTTTGGGGGACTGGGGGGCCAAGAGACCCAGTACTTC.

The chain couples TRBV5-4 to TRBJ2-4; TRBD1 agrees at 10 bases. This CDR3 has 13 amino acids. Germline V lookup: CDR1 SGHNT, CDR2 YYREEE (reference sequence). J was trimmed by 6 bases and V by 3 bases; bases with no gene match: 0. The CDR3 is CASSWTGGNIQYF. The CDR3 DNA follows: TGTGCCAGCAGCTGGACAGGGGGAAACATTCAGTACTTC.

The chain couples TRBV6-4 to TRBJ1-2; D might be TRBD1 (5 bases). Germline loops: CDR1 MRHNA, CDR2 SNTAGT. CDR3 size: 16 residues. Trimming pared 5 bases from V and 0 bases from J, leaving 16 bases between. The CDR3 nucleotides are TGTGCCAGCAGTAGGACCCCGACAGAGGCTAACTATGGCTACACCTTC. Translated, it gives CASSRTPTEANYGYTF.

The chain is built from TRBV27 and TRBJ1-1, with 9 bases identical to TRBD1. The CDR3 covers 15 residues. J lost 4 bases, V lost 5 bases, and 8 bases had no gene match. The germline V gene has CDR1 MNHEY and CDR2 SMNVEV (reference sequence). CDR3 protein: CASSIGTGQGTEAFF. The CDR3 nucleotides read TGTGCCAGCAGTATAGGCACGGGACAGGGCACTGAAGCTTTCTTT.

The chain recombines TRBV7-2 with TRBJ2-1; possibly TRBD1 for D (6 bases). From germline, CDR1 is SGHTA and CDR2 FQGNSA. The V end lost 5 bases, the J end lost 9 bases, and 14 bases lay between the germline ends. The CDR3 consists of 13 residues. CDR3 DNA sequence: TGTGCCAGCAGCCCCTCAGGGGTTGGTGAGCAGTTCTTC. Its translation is CASSPSGVGEQFF.

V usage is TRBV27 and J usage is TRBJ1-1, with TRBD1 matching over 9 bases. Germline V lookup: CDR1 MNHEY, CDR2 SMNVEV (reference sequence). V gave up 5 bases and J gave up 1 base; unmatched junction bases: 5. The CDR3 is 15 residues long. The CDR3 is CASSTPGQGNTEAFF. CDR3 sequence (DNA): TGTGCCAGCAGTACACCGGGACAGGGGAACACTGAAGCTTTCTTT.

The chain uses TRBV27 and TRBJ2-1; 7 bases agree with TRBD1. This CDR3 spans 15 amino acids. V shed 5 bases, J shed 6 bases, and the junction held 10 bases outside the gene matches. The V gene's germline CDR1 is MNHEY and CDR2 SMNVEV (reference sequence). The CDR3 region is CASSLDRVVSNEQFF. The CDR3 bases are TGTGCCAGCAGTCTAGACAGGGTCGTTAGCAATGAGCAGTTCTTC.